The present TCR beta chain was sequenced within a study of T cell repertoires and HLA-DP antigens. Study summary: In vitro CD4+ alloreactivity was against HeLa-presented HLA-DP. Study results and caveats: Against one allele, clones undetected before culture averaged around 40%; against the other, under 65%.

Germline V gives CDR1 LGHNA, CDR2 YSLEER. This CDR3 has 17 residues. Trimming removed 1 base from V and 5 bases from J; junction bases left unmatched: 11. This clone showed up many times. Its specificity is unknown. The assay was immunoSEQ multiplex PCR, and TCRdb's table has in-frame clones only and misses some. The table has approximately 100,000 clones, about 89% seen once. The chain uses TRBV4-3 and TRBJ2-1, with TRBD2 identical over 7 bases. The material sequenced was CD4+ T cells from PBMCs. This clonotype was sampled from a man aged 50 to 59 in good health and CMV-seronegative. The CDR3 sequence is CASSQVLGAGENNEQFF. The DNA for the CDR3 is TGCGCCAGCAGCCAAGTTTTAGGTGCGGGGGAAAACAATGAGCAGTTCTTC.